Sequencing of this T cell receptor (beta chain) was carried out in a study of shared clonotypes between healthy human individuals. Study at large: Each donor contributed plates that comprised three CD4 naive, three CD4 memory, two CD8 naive and one CD8 memory. Study-wide points: Generation probabilities were higher for clonotypes shared across all four sorted-subset donors than for unshared ones.

Under the authors' procedure: ImmunoSEQ output lacked quality scores and full-length reads, limiting matched filtering. This table comes from immunoSEQ multiplex PCR, and its TCRdb copy is limited to in-frame clones, with some not included. V, J and clone size reflect that table, while D and trimming were determined from the DNA. This sample yields 1.5 million to 2.5 million clones, of which roughly 95% are seen a single time; around 1% belongs to the top ten. CDR3 length: 14 amino acids. The germline V gene encodes CDR1 MNHEY and CDR2 SVGAGI. V lost 2 bases, J lost 0 bases, and 5 bases lay in between. Turning to this clone: The antigen is not known.

Positively selected for CCR7, the CD45RO-negative cells used as naive CD8 cells excluded terminally differentiated effector memory CD45RA+ cells. Sequenced input: naive CD8+ T cells sorted from blood. The source is a man between 18 and 29 years old in good health. This chain links TRBV6-5 with TRBJ1-5; the D is unclear. Here the CDR3 reads CASSYPDSNQPQHF. The CDR3 DNA sequence: TGTGCCAGCAGTTACCCGGATAGCAATCAGCCCCAGCATTTT.